These 26 T cell receptor beta chains originate from one sample sequenced in a study of regulatory T cells in long-lasting Graves disease. Investigators prepared the TCR beta libraries by applying iRepertoire HTBI primers and Arm-PCR of CDR3 regions. A single record per CDR3 protein comes from TCRdb applying MiXCR to the multiplex PCR reads. The data show 300,000 to 400,000 distinct CDR3 sequences, over 15% seen once. Time point here: newly diagnosed GD, antithyroid drugs for less than 3 months. PBMC-extracted RNA yielded the TCR library. The sample was also linked to a second study, of T cells in Graves' hyperthyroidism and ophthalmopathy.

The source was peripheral blood mononuclear cells (PBMCs), collected at new diagnosis, from a patient treated with antithyroid drugs. The receptors come from a middle-aged man with Graves disease.

This clonotype was seen only a few times. The chain couples TRBV15 to TRBJ2-7; 7 bases align to TRBD1. This CDR3 has 13 amino acids. The trim removed 3 bases at V and 3 bases at J, leaving 2 bases unmatched. The germline CDR1 and CDR2 sequences are LNHNV and YYDKDF (reference sequence). CDR3 in amino acids: CATSRGQRYEQYF. CDR3 coding DNA: TGTGCCACCAGCAGGGGACAGCGCTACGAGCAGTACTTC.

J is TRBJ2-1 and V is TRBV6-1, with 9 nucleotides matching TRBD1. J lost 9 bases, V lost 10 bases, and 7 bases had no gene match. The CDR3 is made up of 12 amino acids. CDR1 is MNHNS and CDR2 is SASEGT in the germline V gene. Here the CDR3 DNA reads TGTGCCATGCTACAGGGGGCTAGTGAGCAGTTCTTC. It encodes CAMLQGASEQFF.

This clonotype was counted a single time. A far larger clone differs by one base, so this is likely a read error. The V gene is TRBV6-6, the J gene TRBJ2-1; 10 nucleotides align to TRBD1. The CDR3 extends over 15 amino acids. The V segment lost 0 bases and the J segment 10 bases; nucleotides outside the gene matches: 6. Germline lookup yields CDR1 MNHNY and CDR2 SVGAGI (reference sequence). CDR3 loop: CASSYSGQGKGEQFF. The CDR3 region has the DNA TGTGCCAGCAGTTACTCGGGACAGGGGAAGGGGGAGCAGTTCTTC.

This clonotype was picked up many times. The chain couples TRBV28 to TRBJ2-3; D assignment may be TRBD1 or TRBD2 (5 bases each). The J call may be faulty, since TRBJ2-5 better matches the DNA end. The CDR3 consists of 16 residues. Germline CDR1 reads MDHEN; CDR2 reads SYDVKM. The CDR3 region is CASSLGPGQWAETQYF. For the CDR3, the DNA is TGTGCCAGCAGTTTAGGCCCGGGGCAATGGGCCGAGACCCAGTACTTC.

Remarks on this clonotype: This may be a read error, as it is one base from a much larger clone. The rearrangement uses TRBV28 and TRBJ2-7; TRBD1 agrees at 10 bases. The CDR3 totals 17 residues. J was trimmed by 5 bases and V by 1 base; bases with no gene match: 11. The germline gives CDR1 MDHEN, CDR2 SYDVKM. CDR3 region: CASSLFIFPDRGNEQYF. For the CDR3, the DNA is TGTGCCAGCAGTTTATTTATCTTCCCGGACAGGGGGAACGAGCAGTACTTC.

Details on this clonotype: A far larger clone is a single base away, which makes a read error likely. The chain joins TRBV20-1 to TRBJ2-1; D unclear. In germline, CDR1 is DFQATT, CDR2 SNEGSKA (reference sequence). V lost 5 bases and J lost 13, with 21 bases in between. The CDR3 length is 13 residues. The CDR3 here is CSAPGRFQETQFF. In nucleotides, the CDR3 is TGCAGTGCTCCGGGCCGGTTCCAAGAGACCCAGTTCTTC.

The J gene is TRBJ1-5, the V gene TRBV30; 8 positions match TRBD1. Losses at the gene ends were 4 bases for V and 5 bases for J; bases not matched to a gene: 4. Germline assignment: CDR1 GTSNPN and CDR2 SVGIG (reference sequence). This CDR3 spans 13 amino acids. The CDR3 here is CAWTGGADQPQHF. The CDR3 coding sequence is TGTGCCTGGACAGGGGGCGCGGATCAGCCCCAGCATTTT.

This clonotype was seen many times. V is TRBV28 and J is TRBJ2-1; the D gene is possibly TRBD2 (6 bases). Germline CDR1 is MDHEN and CDR2 is SYDVKM. This CDR3 contains 11 residues. Between the trimmed V and J ends, which lost 4 bases and 12 bases, there was a span of 10 bases. CDR3 nucleotides: TGTGCCAGCAGTTGGCCCGGGAGGCAGTTCTTC. Protein: CASSWPGRQFF. Full variable domain (missing parts from reference TRBV28 and TRBJ2-1): DVKVTQSSRYLVKRTGEKVFLECVQDMDHENMFWYRQDPGLGLRLIYFSYDVKMKEKGDIPEGYSVSREKKERFSLILESASTNQTSMYLCASSWPGRQFFGPGTRLTVL.

This clonotype appeared many times. This chain links TRBV13 with TRBJ1-5; no clear D gene. Trimming pared 0 bases from V and 6 bases from J, leaving 9 bases between. Germline-derived CDR1 and CDR2 are PRHDT and FYEKMQ (reference sequence). This CDR3 is built from 14 residues. The DNA of the CDR3 is TGTGCCAGCAGCTTAGGCCGGGCAACTCAGCCCCAGCATTTT. Residues: CASSLGRATQPQHF.

This clonotype was seen at least ten times. The V and J genes are TRBV3-1 and TRBJ2-3; D remains ambiguous. Germline loops: CDR1 LGHDT, CDR2 YNNKEL (reference sequence). The V end was cut by 1 base, the J end by 6 bases, with 8 bases between. This CDR3 spans 13 amino acids. CDR3: CASSQVVWDTQYF. The CDR3 DNA reads as TGTGCCAGCAGCCAAGTGGTTTGGGATACGCAGTATTTT.

This clonotype was recorded at least ten times. The chain joins TRBV5-1 to TRBJ2-1; tentatively, D is TRBD2 (5 bases). The CDR3 length is 13 residues. Germline V gene sequence: CDR1 SGHRS, CDR2 YFSETQ. Trimming took 2 bases from V and 8 from J, leaving 11 bases between them. The CDR3 DNA reads TGCGCCAGCAGCTTATTCGGGAACGATGAGCAGTTCTTC. This codes for CASSLFGNDEQFF.

The rearrangement uses TRBV28 and TRBJ2-1, with D maybe TRBD2 (5 bases). Germline V gene data show CDR1 as MDHEN and CDR2 as SYDVKM. This CDR3 region has 15 residues. Trimming pared 6 bases from V and 1 base from J, leaving 13 bases between. The CDR3 is CASSLLADSYNEQFF. In DNA form, the CDR3 reads TGTGCCAGCAGCCTTCTAGCAGATTCCTACAATGAGCAGTTCTTC.

This clonotype was counted at least ten times. DNA for the CDR3: TGCGCCAGCTATAGCGGGGGGGCCTTGGTGGAGCAGTTCTTC. It codes for CASYSGGALVEQFF. J is TRBJ2-1 and V is TRBV5-1; 11 nucleotides match TRBD2. This CDR3 spans 14 amino acids. V dropped 7 bases and J dropped 10; count of bases not matched to a gene: 10. Germline CDR1 and CDR2: SGHRS and YFSETQ.

This clonotype has at least ten counts. The V call is TRBV20-1, the J call TRBJ2-1; D remains unclear. V lost 0 bases and J 9 bases, leaving 12 bases between the germline ends. CDR1 is DFQATT and CDR2 is SNEGSKA in the germline V gene (reference sequence). The CDR3 has 13 amino acids. This CDR3 is CSARERRVGEQFF. CDR3 sequence (DNA): TGCAGTGCTAGAGAGCGGCGCGTGGGTGAGCAGTTCTTC.

This clonotype was detected a few times. V is TRBV29-1 and J is TRBJ1-2; D might be TRBD1 (5 bases). Trimming shortened V by 0 bases and J by 3 bases, and 14 bases separated the two germline ends. The CDR3 is made up of 15 amino acids. Per the germline V gene, CDR1 is SQVTM and CDR2 is ANQGSEA. CDR3 loop: CSVEDRKRGDYGYTF. The CDR3 DNA follows: TGCAGCGTTGAAGATAGAAAAAGAGGGGACTATGGCTACACCTTC.

Only a few counts were recorded for this clonotype. The V and J genes are TRBV20-1 and TRBJ2-5; possible D gene TRBD2, 5 bases. Germline V gene sequence: CDR1 DFQATT, CDR2 SNEGSKA (reference sequence). With 4 bases removed from V and 5 bases from J, the gap between germline ends came to 14 bases. CDR3 length: 13 amino acids. CDR3 coding DNA: TGCAGTGCTACGACTAATTCGATGGAGACCCAGTACTTC. It codes for CSATTNSMETQYF.

Comment on this clonotype: A much larger clone lies a single base off, so this may be a read error. The chain recombines TRBV20-1 with TRBJ1-5, with D uncertain. The CDR3 extends over 12 amino acids. Germline loops: CDR1 DFQATT, CDR2 SNEGSKA (reference sequence). As DNA, the CDR3 is TGCGGTGCTAGTTTAGGCAATCAGCCCCAGCATTTT. Protein: CGASLGNQPQHF.

This clonotype occurred many times. The chain joins TRBV6-5 to TRBJ1-5; TRBD1 matches 8 bases. V shed 4 bases and J 5 bases; nucleotides not matched to a gene: 10. The CDR3 has 16 residues. In germline, CDR1 is MNHEY, CDR2 SVGAGI. The CDR3 nucleotides are TGTGCCAGCAGTTCCCCCAGGGGGCTCGTGGATCAGCCCCAGCATTTT. This sequence encodes CASSSPRGLVDQPQHF.

The V call is TRBV24-1, the J call TRBJ1-2; 8 bases align to TRBD1. V lost 3 bases, J lost 6 bases, and 5 bases stayed unmatched. Germline values: CDR1 KGHDR, CDR2 SFDVKD. The CDR3 has 14 amino acids. The CDR3 reads CATSDLQTGDGYTF. In DNA, the CDR3 is TGTGCCACCAGTGATCTACAGACAGGGGATGGCTACACCTTC.

The sample holds many counts of this clonotype. The chain combines TRBV28 with TRBJ1-4, with D unresolved. Germline loops: CDR1 MDHEN, CDR2 SYDVKM. CDR3 length equals 10 residues. With 8 bases removed from V and 5 bases from J, the gap between germline ends came to 3 bases. CDR3 bases: TGTGCCAGCGGGAATGAAAAACTGTTTTTT. Protein product: CASGNEKLFF.

This clonotype was observed many times. The chain carries TRBV7-2 and TRBJ2-3, with D tentatively TRBD2 (6 bases). Trimming stripped 6 bases from V and 4 bases from J, with 17 bases between. This CDR3 comprises 15 residues. From germline, CDR1 is SGHTA and CDR2 FQGNSA. CDR3 residues: CASSSSSLAPDTQYF. The CDR3 coding sequence is TGTGCCAGCAGTTCGTCGTCACTAGCTCCAGATACGCAGTATTTT.

The rearrangement links TRBV24-1 to TRBJ2-2, with D possibly matching TRBD2 (6 bases). The CDR3 length is 14 residues. Germline V CDR1 and CDR2: KGHDR, SFDVKD. V lost 7 bases to trimming and J lost 4 bases, with 12 bases between them. Here the CDR3 reads CATSGEAGTGELFF. CDR3 sequence (DNA): TGTGCCACCAGCGGGGAAGCGGGCACCGGGGAGCTGTTTTTT.

Regarding this clonotype: A much larger clone sits a single nucleotide away, making a read error possible. This chain connects TRBV18 to TRBJ2-1; TRBD1 is a possible D gene (6 bases). There are 16 residues in the CDR3. The V gene lost 1 base and the J gene lost 3 bases, with 13 bases spanning the gap. In germline, CDR1 is KGHSH, CDR2 LQKENI. Here the CDR3 DNA reads TGTGCCAGCTCACCACGCGCCAGGGGCCTCTACAATGAGCAGTTCTTC. This encodes CASSPRARGLYNEQFF.

This chain connects TRBV4-2 to TRBJ2-2, with TRBD2 matching 9 bases. With 4 bases clipped from V and 7 bases from J, the junction kept 13 bases outside the gene matches. CDR3 size: 17 residues. The germline V gene has CDR1 LGHNA and CDR2 YNFKEQ. The DNA of the CDR3 is TGTGCCAGCAGCCTTCAGAGCGGGGGGCAGGAACACGGGGAGCTGTTTTTT. Translated, it gives CASSLQSGGQEHGELFF.

The table lists this clonotype with many counts. The chain links TRBV18 to TRBJ1-3; 9 bases are a match to TRBD1. Germline CDR1 is KGHSH and CDR2 is LQKENI. V lost 4 bases and J lost 2; bases outside the gene matches: 6. The CDR3 is made up of 16 amino acids. CDR3 sequence (DNA): TGTGCCAGCTCACAGGACAGGGGATCGGCTGGAAACACCATATATTTT. It is translated as CASSQDRGSAGNTIYF.

This clonotype was counted ten times or more. This chain links TRBV18 with TRBJ2-1; 8 bases match TRBD2. The CDR3 loop spans 16 amino acids. From germline, CDR1 is KGHSH and CDR2 LQKENI. The J segment lost 10 bases and the V segment lost 0 bases, leaving 11 bases of the junction unmatched. CDR3 loop: CASSPPTVQRGKEQFF. The CDR3 DNA sequence: TGTGCCAGCTCACCACCAACAGTCCAGCGGGGGAAAGAGCAGTTCTTC.